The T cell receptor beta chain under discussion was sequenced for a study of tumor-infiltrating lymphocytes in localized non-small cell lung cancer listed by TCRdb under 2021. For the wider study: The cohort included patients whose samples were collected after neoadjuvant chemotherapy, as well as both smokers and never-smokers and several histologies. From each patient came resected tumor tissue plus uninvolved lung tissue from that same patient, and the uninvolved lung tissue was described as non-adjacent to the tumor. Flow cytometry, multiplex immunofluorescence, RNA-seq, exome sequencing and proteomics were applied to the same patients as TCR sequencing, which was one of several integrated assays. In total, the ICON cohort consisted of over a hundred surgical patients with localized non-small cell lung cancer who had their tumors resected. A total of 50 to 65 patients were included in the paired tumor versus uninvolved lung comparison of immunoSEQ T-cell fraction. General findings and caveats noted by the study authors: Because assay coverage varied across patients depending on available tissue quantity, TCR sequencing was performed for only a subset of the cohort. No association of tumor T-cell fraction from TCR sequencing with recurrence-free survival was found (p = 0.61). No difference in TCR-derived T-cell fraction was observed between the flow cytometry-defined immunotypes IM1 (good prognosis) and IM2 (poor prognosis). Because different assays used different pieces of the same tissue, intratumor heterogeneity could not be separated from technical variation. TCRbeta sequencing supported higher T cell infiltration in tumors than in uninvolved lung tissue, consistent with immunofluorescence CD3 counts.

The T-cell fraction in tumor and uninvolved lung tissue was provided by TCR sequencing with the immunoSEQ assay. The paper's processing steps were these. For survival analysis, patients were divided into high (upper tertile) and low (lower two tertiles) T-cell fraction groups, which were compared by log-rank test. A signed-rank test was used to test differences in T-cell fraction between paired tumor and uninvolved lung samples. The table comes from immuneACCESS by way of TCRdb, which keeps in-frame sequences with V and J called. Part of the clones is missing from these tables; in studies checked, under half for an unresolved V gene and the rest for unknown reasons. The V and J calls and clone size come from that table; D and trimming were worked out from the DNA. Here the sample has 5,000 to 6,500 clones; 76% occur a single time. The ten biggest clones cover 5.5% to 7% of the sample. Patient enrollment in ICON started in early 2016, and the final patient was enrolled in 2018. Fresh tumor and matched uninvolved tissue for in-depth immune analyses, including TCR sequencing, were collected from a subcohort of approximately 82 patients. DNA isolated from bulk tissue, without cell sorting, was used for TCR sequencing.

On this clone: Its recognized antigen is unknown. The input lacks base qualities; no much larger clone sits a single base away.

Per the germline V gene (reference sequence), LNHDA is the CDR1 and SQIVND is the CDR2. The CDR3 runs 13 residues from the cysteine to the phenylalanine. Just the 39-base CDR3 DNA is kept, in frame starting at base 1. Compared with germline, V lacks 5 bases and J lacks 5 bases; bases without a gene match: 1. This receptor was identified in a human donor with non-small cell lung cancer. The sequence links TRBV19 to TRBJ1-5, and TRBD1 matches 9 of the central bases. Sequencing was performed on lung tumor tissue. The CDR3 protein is CASSWDRDQPQHF. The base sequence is TGTGCCAGTAGTTGGGACAGGGATCAGCCCCAGCATTTT.